Each of the 32 T cell receptor beta chains below was sequenced from the same sample in a study of blood T cells in healthy people across ages. Using a J-beta primer mix together with a sample-barcoded 5' primer, a second PCR was run for about 6 to 11 cycles. TCRdb re-called the 5' RACE reads with MiXCR, one entry per CDR3 protein. The table includes 800,000 or so distinct CDR3 sequences, around 62% detected once. Sequencing input: blood. The receptors shown here come from a young man in good health.

The chain links TRBV5-1 to TRBJ1-4, with a possible D match to TRBD1 (5 bases). Germline V gene data show CDR1 as SGHRS and CDR2 as YFSETQ. V lost 4 bases to trimming and J lost 5 bases, with 12 bases between them. The CDR3 extends over 14 amino acids. CDR3 nucleotides: TGCGCCAGCAGCGAGACAGAGGCAAATGAAAAACTGTTTTTT. Translation: CASSETEANEKLFF.

This clonotype has just one count. The chain is built from TRBV20-1 and TRBJ2-1, with D perhaps given as TRBD1 or TRBD2 (5 bases each). The CDR3 sequence is 13 residues long. Germline V gives CDR1 DFQATT, CDR2 SNEGSKA (reference sequence). V was clipped by 1 base and J by 9 bases, with 13 bases between them. CDR3 loop: CSARAGAVGEQFF. The CDR3 DNA reads as TGCAGTGCTAGAGCCGGGGCAGTGGGTGAGCAGTTCTTC.

The chain couples TRBV7-2 to TRBJ1-1; D ambiguous. V gave up 1 base and J gave up 4 bases, with 13 bases separating them. CDR3 length equals 15 residues. The germline gives CDR1 SGHTA, CDR2 FQGNSA. In nucleotides, the CDR3 is TGTGCCAGCAGCTTAGGCAGGACCCACGGCACTGAAGCTTTCTTT. It specifies CASSLGRTHGTEAFF.

The chain is built from TRBV10-3 and TRBJ1-1, with D unresolved. Per the germline V gene, CDR1 is ENHRY and CDR2 is SYGVKD. Trimming took 3 bases from V and 7 from J, leaving 12 bases between them. The CDR3 is 13 residues long. CDR3 sequence reads: CAISEVLLGEAFF. The DNA of the CDR3 is TGTGCCATCAGTGAAGTCCTGCTAGGTGAAGCTTTCTTT.

The CDR3: CASSQDPRQGTTDTQYF. Written as DNA, the CDR3 is TGCGCCAGCAGCCAAGATCCGAGACAGGGGACCACAGATACGCAGTATTTT. The V gene is TRBV4-3, the J gene TRBJ2-3; 8 bases are shared with TRBD1. V trimming: 0 bases; J trimming: 2 bases; junction bases outside the gene matches: 7. This CDR3 has 17 amino acids. Germline CDR1 reads LGHNA; CDR2 reads YSLEER.

This rearrangement joins TRBV29-1 to TRBJ1-2; no firm D call. V was shortened by 6 bases and J by 8 bases, with 19 bases between the two germline ends. This CDR3 has 13 amino acids. Germline CDR1 reads SQVTM; CDR2 reads ANQGSEA. The CDR3, as DNA: TGCAGCGTGACGACATCAGGAGCGGGCGGCTACACCTTC. Its protein is CSVTTSGAGGYTF. The variable domain in full, completed from reference TRBV29-1 and TRBJ1-2, reads SAVISQKPSRDICQRGTSLTIQCQVDSQVTMMFWYRQQPGQSLTLIATANQGSEATYESGFVIDKFPISRPNLTFSTLTVSNMSPEDSSIYLCSVTTSGAGGYTFGSGTRLTVV.

The chain links TRBV28 to TRBJ2-5, with 12 bases lining up with TRBD2. This CDR3 spans 15 amino acids. With 6 bases clipped from V and 4 bases from J, the junction kept 6 bases outside the gene matches. CDR1 and CDR2 (germline): MDHEN, SYDVKM. The CDR3 sequence is CASSAGLAGTETQYF. CDR3 sequence (DNA): TGTGCCAGCAGCGCCGGACTAGCGGGGACAGAGACCCAGTACTTC.

A remark on this clonotype: One end of the junction fails to match germline, which may point to a read error. The rearrangement links TRBV20-1 to TRBJ2-7; 9 nucleotides line up with TRBD2. TRBJ2-5 explains the end of the DNA better; the J call may be wrong. CDR1 and CDR2 from the germline V gene are DFQATT and SNEGSKA (reference sequence). The CDR3 contains 18 residues. CDR3 nucleotide sequence: TGCAGTACTAGAGGGCCCGGAGGTAGCGGGGGTGAGATCGAGACCCAGTACTTC. Its protein product is CSTRGPGGSGGEIETQYF.

V and J are TRBV4-3 and TRBJ1-5; D is uncertain. With 1 base removed from V and 2 bases from J, the gap between germline ends came to 6 bases. The CDR3 is 14 amino acids. Germline CDR1 is LGHNA and CDR2 is YSLEER. This CDR3 is CASSQGFGNQPQHF. In nucleotides, the CDR3 is TGCGCCAGCAGCCAAGGGTTTGGCAATCAGCCCCAGCATTTT.

The V call is TRBV6-2 or TRBV6-3, the J call TRBJ2-1; possibly TRBD1 or TRBD2 for D (6 bases each). The CDR3 covers 20 residues. The V gene's germline CDR1 is MNHEY and CDR2 SVGEGT. The germline V and J ends were trimmed by 0 bases and 0 bases, with 21 bases remaining between them. The CDR3 loop reads CASSYSWGGAGTNSYNEQFF. The CDR3 coding sequence is TGTGCCAGCAGTTACTCATGGGGCGGGGCGGGGACAAACTCCTACAATGAGCAGTTCTTC.

The chain combines TRBV2 with TRBJ2-1; 11 bases match TRBD2. This CDR3 is built from 18 residues. Germline-derived CDR1 and CDR2 are SNHLY and FYNNEI. After removal of 5 bases from V and 2 bases from J, the junction contained 11 bases not matched to a gene. CDR3 bases: TGTGCCAGCAGTTATGGGCTAGCGGGGGGCCCTACCTACAATGAGCAGTTCTTC. Translated: CASSYGLAGGPTYNEQFF.

This clonotype has just a few counts. The chain recombines TRBV4-2 with TRBJ2-4; 11 bases are a match to TRBD1. The J segment lost 4 bases and the V segment lost 4 bases, leaving 15 bases of the junction unmatched. The CDR3 is 19 amino acids. The germline V gene has CDR1 LGHNA and CDR2 YNFKEQ. In DNA, the CDR3 is TGTGCCAGCAGCCTGGGACAGGGGGATGAGGGGCTAATAAAAAACATTCAGTACTTC. It is translated as CASSLGQGDEGLIKNIQYF.

This chain uses TRBV10-3 with TRBJ2-3; TRBD2 matches at 9 bases. With 11 bases clipped from V and 2 bases from J, the junction kept 8 bases outside the gene matches. The CDR3 is 14 residues long. The V gene's germline CDR1 is ENHRY and CDR2 SYGVKD. CDR3 DNA sequence: TGTGCCGCGAGAAGCGGGGGGACCACAGATACGCAGTATTTT. This sequence encodes CAARSGGTTDTQYF.

The chain links TRBV29-1 to TRBJ2-3; D perhaps matches TRBD2 (6 bases). The CDR3 is made up of 16 amino acids. Trimming left V 1 base short and J 4 bases short, with 18 bases between. Germline assignment: CDR1 SQVTM and CDR2 ANQGSEA. DNA of the CDR3: TGCAGCGTTGAAGGACTTCTGGACGGGAGTGCAGATACGCAGTATTTT. It is translated as CSVEGLLDGSADTQYF.

The genes are TRBV7-9 and TRBJ2-4; a possible D gene is TRBD2 (5 bases). The CDR3 runs 16 residues. Deletions cut 5 bases from V and 0 bases from J, with 14 bases between. Germline CDR1 reads SEHNR; CDR2 reads FQNEAQ (reference sequence). CDR3 sequence: CASSPGGSTAKNIQYF. CDR3 in DNA: TGTGCCAGCAGCCCGGGTGGGAGTACAGCCAAAAACATTCAGTACTTC. The full variable domain, its missing parts supplied by reference TRBV7-9 and TRBJ2-4, is DTGVSQNPRHKITKRGQNVTFRCDPISEHNRLYWYRQTLGQGPEFLTYFQNEAQLEKSRLLSDRFSAERPKGSFSTLEIQRTEQGDSAMYLCASSPGGSTAKNIQYFGAGTRLSVL.

The genes are TRBV7-9 and TRBJ1-2; 9 nucleotides agree with TRBD1. Per germline, CDR1 SEHNR and CDR2 FQNEAQ (reference sequence). CDR3 length: 14 residues. The junction had 7 bases not matched to a gene; V was cut back by 3 bases and J by 8 bases. The CDR3 here is CASSFLQGAEGYTF. The CDR3 DNA sequence: TGTGCCAGCAGCTTCCTACAGGGGGCTGAAGGCTACACCTTC.

This rearrangement joins TRBV4-3 to TRBJ2-7, with 11 bases matching TRBD2. Looked up from germline, CDR1 is LGHNA and CDR2 is YSLEER. The CDR3 has 17 amino acids. V was pared by 0 bases and J by 4 bases, with 8 bases of the junction left unmatched. CDR3 sequence: CASSQEYSGGAGYEQYF. In DNA form, the CDR3 reads TGCGCCAGCAGCCAAGAATATAGCGGGGGGGCGGGGTACGAGCAGTACTTC.

The genes are TRBV5-1 and TRBJ2-1; no reliable D call. The V end lost 0 bases, the J end lost 6 bases, and 7 bases lay between the germline ends. This CDR3 spans 13 amino acids. Germline CDR1 and CDR2: SGHRS and YFSETQ. The CDR3 region is CASSLAASNEQFF. CDR3 in DNA: TGCGCCAGCAGCTTGGCCGCCAGCAATGAGCAGTTCTTC.

V usage is TRBV12-3 or TRBV12-4 and J usage is TRBJ1-2; TRBD1 might be the D (6 bases). The CDR3 extends over 12 amino acids. The germline V and J ends were trimmed by 2 bases and 6 bases, with 7 bases remaining between them. CDR3 sequence (DNA): TGTGCCAGCAGTTTATCAGGGGATGGCTACACCTTC. It codes for CASSLSGDGYTF.

The genes are TRBV4-2 and TRBJ2-4, with a possible D match to TRBD1 (5 bases). The DNA matches TRBJ2-7 better at its end, which makes the J call doubtful. The CDR3 has 18 amino acids. Per the germline V gene, CDR1 is LGHNA and CDR2 is YNFKEQ. CDR3 bases: TGTGCCAGCAGCCAACCGTTTGCCGACAGAAGGTTAACCTACGAGCAGTACTTC. Its translation: CASSQPFADRRLTYEQYF.

V is TRBV7-3 and J is TRBJ1-6, with TRBD1 as a possible D gene (6 bases). The CDR3 runs to 15 residues. Between the trimmed V and J ends, which lost 5 bases and 7 bases, there was a span of 15 bases. Germline CDR1 and CDR2: SGHTA and FQGTGA. Written as DNA, the CDR3 is TGTGCCAGCAGCCCTGGACAGCTGCGAAATTCACCCCTCCACTTT. As protein: CASSPGQLRNSPLHF.

The J gene is TRBJ2-1, the V gene TRBV19; D may be TRBD1 (6 bases). V was cut by 9 bases and J by 9 bases, with 12 bases left in between. Germline CDR1 LNHDA, CDR2 SQIVND (reference sequence). The CDR3 covers 11 residues. CDR3 nucleotide sequence: TGTGCCAGCACACAGGGAACTGAGCAGTTCTTC. This encodes CASTQGTEQFF.

The CDR3 bases are TGTGCCAGCAGTTACCCACGACTAGCGGGGGGACTCGACAATGAGCAGTTCTTC. As protein: CASSYPRLAGGLDNEQFF. The chain uses TRBV6-2 or TRBV6-3 and TRBJ2-1, with 13 bases identical to TRBD2. Germline V lookup: CDR1 MNHEY, CDR2 SVGEGT. After removal of 2 bases from V and 5 bases from J, the junction contained 9 bases not matched to a gene. The CDR3 contains 18 residues.

The genes are TRBV6-6 and TRBJ2-3; D is ambiguous. The V and J ends lost 0 bases and 3 bases respectively, with 13 bases between them. This CDR3 is 16 amino acids long. The germline CDR1 and CDR2 sequences are MNHNY and SVGAGI (reference sequence). CDR3 bases: TGTGCCAGCAGTTACTCGTCTCGCGCCCCAACAGATACGCAGTATTTT. Translating it yields CASSYSSRAPTDTQYF.

This clonotype turned up a few times. The V gene is TRBV5-1, the J gene TRBJ2-4, with a weak D call TRBD1 (6 bases). The CDR3 loop spans 13 amino acids. Germline-derived CDR1 and CDR2 are SGHRS and YFSETQ. Trimming took off 3 bases at V and 3 bases at J, with 7 bases between the two ends. CDR3 DNA sequence: TGCGCCAGCAGCTCAGGGGACAAAAACATTCAGTACTTC. Translation: CASSSGDKNIQYF.

This clonotype was seen only once. This rearrangement joins TRBV6-5 to TRBJ1-2; D uncertain. Germline V gene sequence: CDR1 MNHEY, CDR2 SVGAGI. CDR3 length: 13 residues. V lost 4 bases, J lost 3 bases, and 9 bases lay in between. As DNA, the CDR3 is TGTGCCAGCAGTTTCATGGATGACTATGGCTACACCTTC. Its translation is CASSFMDDYGYTF.

This sequence joins TRBV3-1 and TRBJ2-6, with 8 positions matching TRBD1. The CDR3 consists of 21 residues. Germline V gives CDR1 LGHDT, CDR2 YNNKEL (reference sequence). Germline trimming cut 4 bases from V and 0 bases from J; bases unmatched to any gene: 17. The CDR3 reads CASSRLKIRTGLNSGANVLTF. In DNA, the CDR3 is TGTGCCAGCAGCCGCTTAAAAATTAGGACAGGGCTAAACTCTGGGGCCAACGTCCTGACTTTC. The whole variable domain, remainder taken from reference TRBV3-1 and TRBJ2-6, is DTAVSQTPKYLVTQMGNDKSIKCEQNLGHDTMYWYKQDSKKFLKIMFSYNNKELIINETVPNRFSPKSPDKAHLNLHINSLELGDSAVYFCASSRLKIRTGLNSGANVLTFGAGSRLTVL.

This sequence joins TRBV7-2 and TRBJ1-4, with D tentatively TRBD1 (6 bases). Germline values: CDR1 SGHTA, CDR2 FQGNSA. The CDR3 loop spans 16 amino acids. V was cut by 4 bases and J by 3 bases, with 15 bases left in between. The DNA for the CDR3 is TGTGCCAGCAGCTCCCCCCCCGGGACACCTAATGAAAAACTGTTTTTT. Residues: CASSSPPGTPNEKLFF. Looking up the rest from reference TRBV7-2 and TRBJ1-4 gives the full variable domain: GAGVSQSPSNKVTEKGKDVELRCDPISGHTALYWYRQSLGQGLEFLIYFQGNSAPDKSGLPSDRFSAERTGGSVSTLTIQRTQQEDSAVYLCASSSPPGTPNEKLFFGSGTQLSVL.

The chain uses TRBV20-1 and TRBJ1-5; no clear D gene. The CDR3 runs to 14 residues. Trimming removed 3 bases from V and 4 bases from J, with 13 bases in between. Germline CDR1 and CDR2: DFQATT and SNEGSKA (reference sequence). The CDR3 nucleotides are TGCAGTGCTAGGGTAGATAGCATTAATCAGCCCCAGCATTTT. It specifies CSARVDSINQPQHF.

The sample holds many counts of this clonotype. The chain couples TRBV6-2 or TRBV6-3 to TRBJ2-7; a weak D match, TRBD2 (5 bases). Germline V CDR1 and CDR2: MNHEY, SVGEGT. The CDR3 consists of 14 residues. Trimming pared 5 bases from V and 0 bases from J, leaving 11 bases between. CDR3 DNA: TGTGCCAGCAGTCGGGGATTAAGCTCCTACGAGCAGTACTTC. It specifies CASSRGLSSYEQYF.

Note on this clonotype: This may arise from a read error, as a much more abundant clone is one base away. The V gene is TRBV28, the J gene TRBJ2-1; D ambiguous. CDR3 size: 12 residues. Per germline, CDR1 MDHEN and CDR2 SYDVKM. V shed 6 bases and J shed 10 bases, with 13 bases lying between them. This CDR3 reads CASRSGYYEQFF. As DNA, the CDR3 is TGTGCCAGCAGATCCGGGTACTACGAGCAGTTCTTC.

This chain connects TRBV6-6 to TRBJ1-5; D unclear. Trimming pared 2 bases from V and 9 bases from J, leaving 14 bases between. Per the germline V gene, CDR1 is MNHNY and CDR2 is SVGAGI (reference sequence). The CDR3 length is 14 residues. CDR3 in amino acids: CASSYEGKGRPQHF. The CDR3 DNA sequence: TGTGCCAGCAGTTACGAGGGCAAGGGCCGGCCCCAGCATTTT.